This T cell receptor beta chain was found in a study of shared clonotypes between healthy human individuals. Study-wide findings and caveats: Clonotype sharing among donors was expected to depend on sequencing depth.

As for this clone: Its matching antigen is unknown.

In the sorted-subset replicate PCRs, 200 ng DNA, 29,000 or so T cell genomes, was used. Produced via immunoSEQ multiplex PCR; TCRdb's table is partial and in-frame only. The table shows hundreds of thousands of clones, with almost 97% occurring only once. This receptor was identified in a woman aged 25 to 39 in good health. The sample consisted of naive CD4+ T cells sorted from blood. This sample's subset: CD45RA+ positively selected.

CDR3 protein: CASSGDGNYGYTF. CDR3 sequence (DNA): TGTGCCAGCAGCGGGGACGGCAACTATGGCTACACCTTC. The chain joins TRBV5-4 to TRBJ1-2, with D possibly TRBD1 on 5 matching bases. CDR3 size: 13 residues. The V gene lost 4 bases and the J gene lost 2 bases, with 9 bases spanning the gap. Germline CDR1 and CDR2: SGHNT and YYREEE (reference sequence).